This T cell receptor beta chain is drawn from a study of spatial heterogeneity in lung cancer. One entry per CDR3 protein, called by TCRdb with MiXCR from the 5' RACE reads. The sample holds over 6,500 distinct CDR3 sequences, around 13% seen once. The V end was cut by 7 bases, the J end by 4 bases, with 17 bases between. This CDR3 is 14 amino acids long. Germline V gives CDR1 MNHNS, CDR2 SASEGT. Indicated time point: sample taken at primary tumor resection. Study-wide points: It was found that expanded intratumoral alpha and beta TCR counts tracked tumor mutation counts. In tumor T cells, estimated coverage reached 6.5% to 7% for alpha chains and 13% for beta chains.

Within the sample, this clonotype is medium-sized (0.01 to 0.1%). Antigen unknown. Specimen: lung tumor tissue, collected at surgery. The receptor comes from a male donor with early-stage non-small cell lung cancer. The chain carries TRBV6-1 and TRBJ2-7; TRBD1 is a possible D gene (6 bases). Here the CDR3 reads CASKRQDKHYEQYF. In DNA form, the CDR3 reads TGTGCCAGCAAAAGACAGGATAAGCATTACGAGCAGTACTTC.